These 19 T cell receptor beta chains were all obtained from the same sample, sequenced in a study of blood T cell repertoires in COVID-19. Profiling relied on immunoSEQ multiplex PCR, and the TCRdb table lists in-frame clones only, not all of them. The data show fewer than 350,000 clones, roughly 89% seen once. The sample comprised peripheral blood. The receptors here all came from a woman in her fifties or sixties with COVID-19, enrolled during active disease.

The sample holds a few counts of this clone. This chain links TRBV19 with TRBJ1-5, with D possibly being TRBD1 (6 bases). The CDR3 sequence is 15 residues long. Germline V gives CDR1 LNHDA, CDR2 SQIVND (reference sequence). The V end lost 3 bases, the J end lost 3 bases, and 12 bases lay between the germline ends. CDR3: CASSIEGENNQPQHF. The CDR3 coding sequence is TGTGCCAGTAGTATCGAGGGGGAGAACAATCAGCCCCAGCATTTT.

The chain carries TRBV12-5 and TRBJ1-5; 8 nucleotides align to TRBD1. Germline V gene lookup returns CDR1 LGHNT and CDR2 FRNRAP. The CDR3 spans 16 residues. The trim removed 2 bases at V and 0 bases at J, leaving 3 bases unmatched. The DNA of the CDR3 is TGTGCTAGTGGTTTGTACACAGGGGGTAGCAATCAGCCCCAGCATTTT. Its protein product is CASGLYTGGSNQPQHF.

This chain connects TRBV11-2 to TRBJ2-6; possibly TRBD1 for D (5 bases). V was shortened by 6 bases and J by 0 bases, with 18 bases between the two germline ends. This CDR3 contains 18 residues. CDR1 is SGHAT, CDR2 FQNNGV, per germline. CDR3 protein: CASRARQFEHSGANVLTF. CDR3 coding DNA: TGTGCCAGCAGGGCAAGACAGTTCGAGCACTCTGGGGCCAACGTCCTGACTTTC.

This rearrangement joins TRBV7-3 to TRBJ2-6; D unclear. This CDR3 spans 17 amino acids. CDR1 and CDR2 (germline): SGHTA, FQGTGA. The germline V and J ends were trimmed by 0 bases and 0 bases, with 9 bases remaining between them. DNA for the CDR3: TGTGCCAGCAGCTTAACGTTTGGCCCCTCTGGGGCCAACGTCCTGACTTTC. It translates to CASSLTFGPSGANVLTF.

V usage is TRBV6-5 and J usage is TRBJ1-2, with D possibly TRBD1 on 5 matching bases. This CDR3 spans 13 amino acids. Per germline, CDR1 MNHEY and CDR2 SVGAGI. Trimming took 7 bases from V and 4 from J, leaving 13 bases between them. CDR3 bases: TGTGCCAGCAACCCTGGGGGAGGCTATGGCTACACCTTC. Amino acids: CASNPGGGYGYTF.

The chain is built from TRBV4-1 and TRBJ2-5, with 7 positions matching TRBD2. CDR1 and CDR2 from the germline V gene are MGHRA and YSYEKL. The junction had 12 bases not matched to a gene; V was cut back by 8 bases and J by 6 bases. The CDR3 totals 14 residues. Here the CDR3 DNA reads TGCGCCAGCGCCGCCGACGTCGGGAGGAAGACCCAGTACTTC. Protein sequence: CASAADVGRKTQYF.

The chain employs TRBV4-1 and TRBJ1-2; possibly TRBD1 for D (5 bases). This CDR3 spans 15 amino acids. Germline assignment: CDR1 MGHRA and CDR2 YSYEKL. V was shortened by 0 bases and J by 3 bases, with 11 bases between the two germline ends. CDR3 coding DNA: TGCGCCAGCAGCCAAGAATCGGGGGAGGACTATGGCTACACCTTC. This gives the protein CASSQESGEDYGYTF.

The CDR3 loop reads CASSLKAPHRVIDSPLHF. Here the CDR3 DNA reads TGTGCCAGCAGTTTAAAGGCCCCCCACAGGGTCATCGATTCACCCCTCCACTTT. The rearrangement links TRBV27 to TRBJ1-6, with D maybe TRBD1 (6 bases). The germline V and J ends were trimmed by 2 bases and 8 bases, with 22 bases remaining between them. The CDR3 totals 18 residues. Germline V CDR1 and CDR2: MNHEY, SMNVEV (reference sequence).

The chain links TRBV13 to TRBJ1-1; 7 bases align to TRBD1. This CDR3 spans 14 amino acids. V gave up 5 bases and J gave up 1 base; unmatched junction bases: 4. The germline CDR1 and CDR2 sequences are PRHDT and FYEKMQ (reference sequence). The CDR3 is CASSLRGPNTEAFF. The CDR3 DNA is TGTGCCAGCAGCCTAAGGGGGCCGAACACTGAAGCTTTCTTT.

The CDR3 DNA is TGCGCCAGCAGCCCGACAGGGACCTATGGCTACACCTTC. Its protein product is CASSPTGTYGYTF. The chain employs TRBV5-1 and TRBJ1-2; the match to TRBD1 covers 7 bases. After removal of 4 bases from V and 4 bases from J, the junction contained 4 bases not matched to a gene. CDR1 is SGHRS and CDR2 is YFSETQ in the germline V gene. The length of the CDR3 is 13 residues.

The gene calls are TRBV5-6 and TRBJ1-2; 7 nucleotides line up with TRBD1. Unmatched junction bases numbered 11, after V lost 1 base and J lost 2 bases. The V gene's germline CDR1 is SGHDT and CDR2 YYEEEE. The CDR3 covers 17 residues. CDR3 DNA sequence: TGTGCCAGCAGCTTGATCGACATGACAGGGATCAACTATGGCTACACCTTC. Translating it yields CASSLIDMTGINYGYTF.

This chain joins TRBV2 and TRBJ2-5; maybe TRBD1 (5 bases). The V gene lost 5 bases and the J gene lost 7 bases, with 8 bases spanning the gap. CDR3 length equals 11 residues. Per the germline V gene, CDR1 is SNHLY and CDR2 is FYNNEI. The CDR3 region has the DNA TGTGCCAGCAGTTTAGGGGTGACCCAGTACTTC. This gives the protein CASSLGVTQYF. Together with reference TRBV2 and TRBJ2-5, the CDR3 gives the full variable domain: EPEVTQTPSHQVTQMGQEVILRCVPISNHLYFYWYRQILGQKVEFLVSFYNNEISEKSEIFDDQFSVERPDGSNFTLKIRSTKLEDSAMYFCASSLGVTQYFGPGTRLLVL.

This clone was found once. The chain recombines TRBV7-2 with TRBJ1-2, with 9 bases aligning to TRBD1. This CDR3 is built from 16 residues. Trimming cost V 4 bases and J 1 base; bases outside gene matches: 7. From germline, CDR1 is SGHTA and CDR2 FQGNSA. CDR3 nucleotides: TGTGCCAGCAGCTCCCATGTGGGACAGGGTAACTATGGCTACACCTTC. As protein: CASSSHVGQGNYGYTF.

V is TRBV5-1 and J is TRBJ2-1, with 11 bases lining up with TRBD2. V was pared by 2 bases and J by 7 bases, with 8 bases of the junction left unmatched. Per germline, CDR1 SGHRS and CDR2 YFSETQ. There are 16 residues in the CDR3. The CDR3 region has the DNA TGCGCCAGCAGCTTCATAGCGGGGGGGCCGTATAATGAGCAGTTCTTC. Translated: CASSFIAGGPYNEQFF.

The V gene is TRBV2, the J gene TRBJ2-5, with 9 positions matching TRBD2. Germline-derived CDR1 and CDR2 are SNHLY and FYNNEI. V dropped 4 bases and J dropped 3; count of bases not matched to a gene: 3. CDR3 length: 14 amino acids. The CDR3 spells CASSVWTSEETQYF. DNA of the CDR3: TGTGCCAGCAGTGTCTGGACTAGCGAAGAGACCCAGTACTTC.

The rearrangement uses TRBV11-2 and TRBJ1-4; TRBD1 agrees at 9 bases. The CDR3 totals 14 residues. The V and J ends lost 3 bases and 6 bases, in that order; junction bases with no gene match: 2. The V gene's germline CDR1 is SGHAT and CDR2 FQNNGV. The CDR3 is CASSFRDRDEKLFF. CDR3 nucleotide sequence: TGTGCCAGCAGCTTCCGGGACAGGGATGAAAAACTGTTTTTT. Full variable domain (outside the CDR3, taken from reference TRBV11-2 and TRBJ1-4): EAGVAQSPRYKIIEKRQSVAFWCNPISGHATLYWYQQILGQGPKLLIQFQNNGVVDDSQLPKDRFSAERLKGVDSTLKIQPAKLEDSAVYLCASSFRDRDEKLFFGSGTQLSVL.

This clone has more than one count but fewer than ten. The rearrangement joins TRBV9 to TRBJ1-1; unclear D gene. CDR1 SGDLS and CDR2 YYNGEE come from the germline V gene. With 4 bases removed from V and 1 base from J, the gap between germline ends came to 11 bases. The length of the CDR3 is 14 residues. This chain's CDR3 is CASSSRAGNTEAFF. In nucleotides, the CDR3 is TGTGCCAGCAGCTCCCGTGCAGGGAACACTGAAGCTTTCTTT.

The genes are TRBV5-4 and TRBJ2-3; perhaps TRBD1 as D (5 bases). The CDR3 consists of 15 residues. Germline V gives CDR1 SGHNT, CDR2 YYREEE (reference sequence). The V end was cut by 0 bases, the J end by 1 base, with 9 bases between. The CDR3 here is CASSLAGIGTDTQYF. The CDR3 DNA reads as TGTGCCAGCAGCTTGGCAGGGATTGGCACAGATACGCAGTATTTT.

This clone is a singleton in its sample. The chain is built from TRBV6-1 and TRBJ1-6; 8 bases are shared with TRBD1. This CDR3 contains 17 residues. CDR1 MNHNS and CDR2 SASEGT come from the germline V gene. V was pared by 1 base and J by 1 base, with 3 bases of the junction left unmatched. The CDR3 loop reads CASSEGTGRSYNSPLHF. CDR3 in DNA: TGTGCCAGCAGTGAAGGGACAGGGAGGTCCTATAATTCACCCCTCCACTTT.